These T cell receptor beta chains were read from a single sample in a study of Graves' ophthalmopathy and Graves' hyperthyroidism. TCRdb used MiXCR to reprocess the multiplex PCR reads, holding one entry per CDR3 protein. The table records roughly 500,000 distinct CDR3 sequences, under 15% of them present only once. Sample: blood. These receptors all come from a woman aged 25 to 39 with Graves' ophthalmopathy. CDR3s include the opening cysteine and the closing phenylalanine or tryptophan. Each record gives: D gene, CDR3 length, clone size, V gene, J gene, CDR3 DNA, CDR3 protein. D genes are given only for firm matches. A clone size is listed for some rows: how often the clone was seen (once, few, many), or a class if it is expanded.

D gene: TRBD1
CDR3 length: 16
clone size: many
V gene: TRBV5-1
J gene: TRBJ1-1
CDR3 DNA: TGCGCCGGTCATGGGGACAGGGTCTTCGAGAACACTGAAGCTTTCTTT
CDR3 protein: CAGHGDRVFENTEAFF

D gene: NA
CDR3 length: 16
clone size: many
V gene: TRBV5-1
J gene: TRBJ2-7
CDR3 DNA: TGCGCCAGCAGCTCCTCCGGGACTCCCGTAATGGGCGAGCAGTACTTC
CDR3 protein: CASSSSGTPVMGEQYF

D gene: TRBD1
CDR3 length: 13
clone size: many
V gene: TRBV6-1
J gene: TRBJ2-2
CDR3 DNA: TGTGCCACACTTCCCGACAGGGGAGGGGAGCTGTTTTTT
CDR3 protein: CATLPDRGGELFF

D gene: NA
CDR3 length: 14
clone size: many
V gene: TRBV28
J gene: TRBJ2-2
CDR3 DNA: TGTGCCAGCAGTTTATCCTTTTCCCCGGGGGAGCTGTTTTTT
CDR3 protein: CASSLSFSPGELFF

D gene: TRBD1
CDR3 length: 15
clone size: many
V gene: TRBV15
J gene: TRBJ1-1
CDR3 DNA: TGTGCCACCAGCAGAATATCCCAGGGGGCGACTGAAGCTTTCTTT
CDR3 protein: CATSRISQGATEAFF

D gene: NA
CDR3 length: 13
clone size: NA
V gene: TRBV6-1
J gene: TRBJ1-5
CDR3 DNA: TGTGCCAGCAGTGGTACCAACCGGGAACCCCAGCATTTT
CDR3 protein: CASSGTNREPQHF

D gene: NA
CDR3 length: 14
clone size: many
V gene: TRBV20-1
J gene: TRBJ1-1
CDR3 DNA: TGCAGTGCTAGAGATAGAGCCCCGGCCACTGAAGCTTTCTTT
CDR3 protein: CSARDRAPATEAFF

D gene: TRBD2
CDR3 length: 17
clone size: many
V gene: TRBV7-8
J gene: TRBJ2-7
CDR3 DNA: TGTGCCAGCACTCTGAGTGGGGGGACTAGCGGAGGCTACGAGCAGTACTTC
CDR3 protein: CASTLSGGTSGGYEQYF

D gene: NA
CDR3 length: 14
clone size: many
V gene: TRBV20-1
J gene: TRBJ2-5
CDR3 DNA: TGCAGTGCTAGGTGGTCCAGAGCACAAGAGACCCAGTACTTC
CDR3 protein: CSARWSRAQETQYF

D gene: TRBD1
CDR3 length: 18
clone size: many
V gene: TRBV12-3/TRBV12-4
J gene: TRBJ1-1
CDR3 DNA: TGTGCCAGCAGTTCTAAAGCCCCGGGACAGAGGTCGAACACTGAAGCTTTCTTT
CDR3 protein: CASSSKAPGQRSNTEAFF

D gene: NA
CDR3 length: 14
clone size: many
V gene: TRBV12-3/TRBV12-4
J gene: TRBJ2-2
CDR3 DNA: TGTGCCAGCAGTTTAACCACCCGTCTGGGGGAGCTGTTTTTT
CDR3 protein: CASSLTTRLGELFF

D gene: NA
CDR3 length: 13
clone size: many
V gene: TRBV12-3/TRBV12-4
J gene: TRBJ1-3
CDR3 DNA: TGTGCCAGCAGCTCAAGCCCTCGAAACACCATATATTTT
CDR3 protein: CASSSSPRNTIYF

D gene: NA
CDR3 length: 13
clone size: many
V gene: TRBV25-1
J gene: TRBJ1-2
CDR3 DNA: TGTGCCAGCAGTGACCCCCGGCAGGGAAGCTACACCTTC
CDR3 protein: CASSDPRQGSYTF

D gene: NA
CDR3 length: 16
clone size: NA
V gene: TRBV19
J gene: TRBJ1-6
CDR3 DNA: TGTGCCAGTAGTAAATTCGGGGACCCACCGAATTCACCCCTCCACTTT
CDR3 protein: CASSKFGDPPNSPLHF

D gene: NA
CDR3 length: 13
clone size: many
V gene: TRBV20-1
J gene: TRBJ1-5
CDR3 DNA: TGCAGTGCCTGGGGGGATAGCAATCAGCCCCAGCATTTT
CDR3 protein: CSAWGDSNQPQHF

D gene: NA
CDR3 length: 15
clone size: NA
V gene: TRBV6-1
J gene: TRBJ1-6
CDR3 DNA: TGTGCCAGCAGCCCCCCAGGGACCTCTAATTCACCCCTCCACTTT
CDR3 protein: CASSPPGTSNSPLHF

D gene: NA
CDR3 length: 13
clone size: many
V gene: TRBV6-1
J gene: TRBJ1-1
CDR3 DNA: TGTGCCAGCAGCCCACAGATGAACACTGAAGCTTTCTTT
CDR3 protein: CASSPQMNTEAFF

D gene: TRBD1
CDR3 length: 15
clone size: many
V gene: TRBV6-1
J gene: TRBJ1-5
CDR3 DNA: TGTGCCAGCAGTGAAGAGGGACAGGGGTATCAGCCCCAGCATTTT
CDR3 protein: CASSEEGQGYQPQHF

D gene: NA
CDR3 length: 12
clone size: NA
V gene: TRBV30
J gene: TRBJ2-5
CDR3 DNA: TGTGCCTGGAGTGTAAAGTCGGAGACCCAGTACTTC
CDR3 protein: CAWSVKSETQYF

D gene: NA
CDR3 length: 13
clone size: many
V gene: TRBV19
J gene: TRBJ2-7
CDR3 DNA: TGTGCCAGTAGTATTTTCGCTAACTACGAGCAGTACTTC
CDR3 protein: CASSIFANYEQYF

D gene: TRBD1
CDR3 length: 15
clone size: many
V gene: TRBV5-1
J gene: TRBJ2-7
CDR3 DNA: TGCGCCAGCAGCTTGGTCGGCGACAGGGGCTACGAGCAGTACTTC
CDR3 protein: CASSLVGDRGYEQYF

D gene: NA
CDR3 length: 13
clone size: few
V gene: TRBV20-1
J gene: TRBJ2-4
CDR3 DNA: TGCAGTGCTAGTCGGGGCTCTCAAAACATTAAGTACTTC
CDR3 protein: CSASRGSQNIKYF

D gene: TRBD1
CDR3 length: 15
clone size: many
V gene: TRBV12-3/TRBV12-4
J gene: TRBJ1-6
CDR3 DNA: TGTGCCAGCAGCCAGGGACAGGGAGATAATTCACCCCTCCACTTT
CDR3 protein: CASSQGQGDNSPLHF

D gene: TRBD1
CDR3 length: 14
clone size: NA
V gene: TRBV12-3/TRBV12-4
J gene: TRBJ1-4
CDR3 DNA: TGTGCCAGCACGACAGGGTCAACTAATGAAAAACTGTTTTTT
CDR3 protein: CASTTGSTNEKLFF

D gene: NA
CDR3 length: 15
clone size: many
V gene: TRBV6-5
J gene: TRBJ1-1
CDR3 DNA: TGTGCCAGCAGTTACAAACCGGGACAGAACACTGAAGCTTTCTTT
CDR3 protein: CASSYKPGQNTEAFF

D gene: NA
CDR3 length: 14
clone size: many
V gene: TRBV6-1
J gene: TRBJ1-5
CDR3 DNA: TGTGCCAGCGTCCCAAGCAGGAGCAATCAGCCCCAGCATTTT
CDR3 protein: CASVPSRSNQPQHF

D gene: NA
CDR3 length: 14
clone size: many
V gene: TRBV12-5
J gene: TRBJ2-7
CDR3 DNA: TGTGCTCTCTGTCACAGGTTAAGCTCCTACGAGCAGTACTTC
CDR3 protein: CALCHRLSSYEQYF

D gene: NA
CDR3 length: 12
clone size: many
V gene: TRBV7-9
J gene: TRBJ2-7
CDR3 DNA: TGTGCCAGCAGCTTAGCCACACACGAGCAGTACTTC
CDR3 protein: CASSLATHEQYF

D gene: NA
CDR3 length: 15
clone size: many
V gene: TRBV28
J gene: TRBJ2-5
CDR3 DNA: TGTGCCACCGTACCTCCTTCCGACCTAGGGGGGACCCAGTACTTC
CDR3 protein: CATVPPSDLGGTQYF

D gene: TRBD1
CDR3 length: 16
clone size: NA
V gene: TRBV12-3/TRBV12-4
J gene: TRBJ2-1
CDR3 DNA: TGTGCCAGCAGCCTGGAGGACAGGGGAATTTACAATGAGCAGTTCTTC
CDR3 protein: CASSLEDRGIYNEQFF

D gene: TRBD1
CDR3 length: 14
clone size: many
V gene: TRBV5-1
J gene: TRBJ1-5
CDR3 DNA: TGCGCCAGCAGCACGGGACAGGGAGGTCAGCCCCAGCATTTT
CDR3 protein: CASSTGQGGQPQHF

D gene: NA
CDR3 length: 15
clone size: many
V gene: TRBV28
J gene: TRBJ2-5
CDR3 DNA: TGTGCCAGCAGCCACCTCGACCCGGAGAGGGAGACCCAGTACTTC
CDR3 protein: CASSHLDPERETQYF

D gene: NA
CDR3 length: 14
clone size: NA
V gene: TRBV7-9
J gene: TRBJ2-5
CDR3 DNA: TGTGCCAGCAGCCTTCTGACTTCCGGAGAGACCCAGTACTTC
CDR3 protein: CASSLLTSGETQYF

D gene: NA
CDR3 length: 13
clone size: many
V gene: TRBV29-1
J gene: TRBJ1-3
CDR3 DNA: TGCAGCGCAACACAAAGTATAGGAAACACCATATATTTT
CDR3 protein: CSATQSIGNTIYF

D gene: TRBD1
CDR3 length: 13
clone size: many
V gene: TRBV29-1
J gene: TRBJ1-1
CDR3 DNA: TGCAGCGTTCGACAGGGAAAGAACACTGAAGCTTTCTTT
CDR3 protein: CSVRQGKNTEAFF

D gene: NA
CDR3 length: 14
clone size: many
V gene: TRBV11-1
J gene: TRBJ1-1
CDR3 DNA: TGTGCCAGCAGCTTAGTCCGGGGGGTAACTGAAGCTTTCTTT
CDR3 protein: CASSLVRGVTEAFF

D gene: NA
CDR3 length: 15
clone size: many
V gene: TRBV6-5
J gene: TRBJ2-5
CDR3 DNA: TGTGCCAGCATTAACCAGACACTTTACCAAGAGACCCAGTACTTC
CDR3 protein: CASINQTLYQETQYF

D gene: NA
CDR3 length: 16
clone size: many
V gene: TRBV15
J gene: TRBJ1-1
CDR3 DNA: TGTGCCACCAGCAGACCCGGTGGCAGCATGAACACTGAAGCTTTCTTT
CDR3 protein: CATSRPGGSMNTEAFF

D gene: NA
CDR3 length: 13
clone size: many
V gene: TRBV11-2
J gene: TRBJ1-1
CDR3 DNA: TGTGCCGGCGGGGGGCCGACGAACACTGAAGCTTTCTTT
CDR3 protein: CAGGGPTNTEAFF

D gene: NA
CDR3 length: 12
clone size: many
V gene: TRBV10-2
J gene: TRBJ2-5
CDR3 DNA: TGCGCCAGCAGTGACCCATTCTCCCGCCAGTACTTC
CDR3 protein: CASSDPFSRQYF

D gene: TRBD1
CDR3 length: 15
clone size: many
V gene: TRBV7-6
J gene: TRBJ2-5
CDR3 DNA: TGTGCCAGCAGCTACTACCGGGACAGTAAAGAGACCCAGTACTTC
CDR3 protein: CASSYYRDSKETQYF